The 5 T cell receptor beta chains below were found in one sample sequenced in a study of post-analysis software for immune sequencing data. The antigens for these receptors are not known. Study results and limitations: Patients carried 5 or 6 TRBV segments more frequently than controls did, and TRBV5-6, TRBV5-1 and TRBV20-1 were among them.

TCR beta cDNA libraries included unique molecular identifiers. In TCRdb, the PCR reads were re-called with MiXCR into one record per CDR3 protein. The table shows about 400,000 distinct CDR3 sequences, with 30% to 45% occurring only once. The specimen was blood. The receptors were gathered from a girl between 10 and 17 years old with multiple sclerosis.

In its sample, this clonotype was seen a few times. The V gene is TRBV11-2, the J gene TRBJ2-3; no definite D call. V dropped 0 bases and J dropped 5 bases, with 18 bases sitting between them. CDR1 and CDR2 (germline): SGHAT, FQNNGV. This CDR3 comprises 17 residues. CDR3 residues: CASSLDRNDFLEDTQYF. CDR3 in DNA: TGTGCCAGCAGCTTAGATCGGAACGATTTTCTTGAAGATACGCAGTATTTT. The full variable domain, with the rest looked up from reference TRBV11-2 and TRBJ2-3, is EAGVAQSPRYKIIEKRQSVAFWCNPISGHATLYWYQQILGQGPKLLIQFQNNGVVDDSQLPKDRFSAERLKGVDSTLKIQPAKLEDSAVYLCASSLDRNDFLEDTQYFGPGTRLTVL.

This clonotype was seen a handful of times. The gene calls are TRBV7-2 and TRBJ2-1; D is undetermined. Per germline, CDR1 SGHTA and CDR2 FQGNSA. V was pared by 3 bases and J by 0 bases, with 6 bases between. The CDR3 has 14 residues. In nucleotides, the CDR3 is TGTGCCAGCAGCTTTCCCGACTCCTACAATGAGCAGTTCTTC. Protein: CASSFPDSYNEQFF.

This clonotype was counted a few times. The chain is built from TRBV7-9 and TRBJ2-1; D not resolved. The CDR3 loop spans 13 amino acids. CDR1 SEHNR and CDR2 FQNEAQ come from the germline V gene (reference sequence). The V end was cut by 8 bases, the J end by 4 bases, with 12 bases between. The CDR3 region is CASGTTSYNEQFF. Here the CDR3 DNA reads TGTGCCAGCGGCACGACTTCATACAATGAGCAGTTCTTC.

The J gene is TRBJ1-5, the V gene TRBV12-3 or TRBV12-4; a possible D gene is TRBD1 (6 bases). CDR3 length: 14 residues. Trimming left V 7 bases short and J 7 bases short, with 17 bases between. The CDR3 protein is CASTTGTGRQPQHF. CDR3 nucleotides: TGTGCCAGCACCACTGGTACAGGGAGGCAGCCCCAGCATTTT.

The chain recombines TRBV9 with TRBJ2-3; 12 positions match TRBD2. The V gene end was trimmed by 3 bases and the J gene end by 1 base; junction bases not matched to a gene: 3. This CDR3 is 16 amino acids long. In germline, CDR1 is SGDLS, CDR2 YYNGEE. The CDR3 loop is CASSGLAGDRTDTQYF. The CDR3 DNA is TGTGCCAGCAGCGGACTAGCGGGGGATCGCACAGATACGCAGTATTTT.